One sample yielded the 5 T cell receptor beta chains listed below, sequenced in a study of T cell repertoires in cytomegalovirus infection. TCRdb reprocessed the reads via MiXCR and lists one record per CDR3 protein. The table has about 830,000 distinct CDR3 sequences, 30% to 35% seen once. Which antigens these TCRs recognize remains unknown. Sequenced here: cultured CD8+ T cells from PBMCs, sampled from culture after CMV antigen stimulation. Source of these receptors: a human donor in good health (CMV status not recorded). Some clones in this sample may be carry-over from other donors' samples.

V usage is TRBV28 and J usage is TRBJ1-4; D perhaps matches TRBD1 (5 bases). Germline V gene data show CDR1 as MDHEN and CDR2 as SYDVKM. The CDR3 is 15 amino acids. Trimming cost V 3 bases and J 8 bases, with 16 bases left between them. CDR3 in amino acids: CASSLVRDPEEKLFF. Here the CDR3 DNA reads TGTGCCAGCAGTTTGGTCCGGGACCCGGAGGAAAAACTGTTTTTT.

This clonotype was observed a few times. The chain is built from TRBV6-1 and TRBJ1-6; tentative D call: TRBD1 (5 bases). The CDR3 is 14 amino acids. V was cut by 6 bases and J by 3 bases, with 9 bases left in between. The germline CDR1 and CDR2 sequences are MNHNS and SASEGT. CDR3 nucleotide sequence: TGTGCCAGCAGACCACAGGACTATAATTCACCCCTCCACTTT. Protein: CASRPQDYNSPLHF.

This clonotype has only a few counts. The chain carries TRBV7-2 and TRBJ1-3; the D gene is possibly TRBD1 (5 bases). The CDR3 is made up of 15 amino acids. The V end was cut by 2 bases, the J end by 2 bases, with 10 bases between. Germline CDR1 reads SGHTA; CDR2 reads FQGNSA. The CDR3 nucleotides read TGTGCCAGCAGCTTAATCGTGGGGGCTGGAAACACCATATATTTT. Translated, it gives CASSLIVGAGNTIYF.

This clonotype has only a few counts. This chain links TRBV4-3 with TRBJ2-5; 14 bases fit TRBD2. Germline V gene lookup returns CDR1 LGHNA and CDR2 YSLEER. The CDR3 is 16 amino acids. The V and J ends lost 4 bases and 3 bases, in that order; junction bases with no gene match: 4. The CDR3 DNA follows: TGCGCCAGCAGCCCGGGACTAGCGGGGGCAGAAGAGACCCAGTACTTC. Translated: CASSPGLAGAEETQYF.

The chain is built from TRBV27 and TRBJ1-2, with unresolved D. V gave up 1 base and J gave up 3 bases, with 6 bases separating them. Germline V gene data show CDR1 as MNHEY and CDR2 as SMNVEV (reference sequence). This CDR3 is 13 amino acids long. The CDR3 DNA follows: TGTGCCAGCAGTTTATATCAGGACTATGGCTACACCTTC. Protein sequence: CASSLYQDYGYTF.